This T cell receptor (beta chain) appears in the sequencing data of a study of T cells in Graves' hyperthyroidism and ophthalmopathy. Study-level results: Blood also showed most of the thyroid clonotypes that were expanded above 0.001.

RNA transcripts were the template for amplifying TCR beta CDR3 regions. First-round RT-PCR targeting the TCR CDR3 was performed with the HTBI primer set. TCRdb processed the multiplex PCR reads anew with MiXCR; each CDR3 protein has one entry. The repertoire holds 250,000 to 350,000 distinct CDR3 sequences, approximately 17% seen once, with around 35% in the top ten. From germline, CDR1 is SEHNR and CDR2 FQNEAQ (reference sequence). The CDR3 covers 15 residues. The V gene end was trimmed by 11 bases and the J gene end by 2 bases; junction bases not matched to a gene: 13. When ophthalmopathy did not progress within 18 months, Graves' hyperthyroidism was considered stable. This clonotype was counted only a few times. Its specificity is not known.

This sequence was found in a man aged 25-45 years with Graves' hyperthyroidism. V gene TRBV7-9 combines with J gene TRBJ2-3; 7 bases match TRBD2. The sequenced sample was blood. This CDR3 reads CAGDQASGSTDTQYF. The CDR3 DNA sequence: TGTGCCGGCGACCAGGCTAGCGGATCCACAGATACGCAGTATTTT.